This section outlines one T cell receptor (beta chain) sequence together with its context. The target antigen is unknown. Germline CDR1 reads MNHEY; CDR2 reads SMNVEV (reference sequence). The V end lost 3 bases, the J end lost 3 bases, and 8 bases lay between the germline ends. The CDR3 is 13 residues long. This sample is part of a study of cytomegalovirus exposure and HLA in healthy donors. The study, taken as a whole, reports: Under in vitro conditions, three CMV-associated chains were confirmed as specific for CMV antigens. Reported performance of the classifier showed diagnosis of cytomegalovirus status with high specificity and sensitivity. The investigators catalogued some 160 TCR beta chains as cytomegalovirus-associated.

Repertoires were generated with immunoSEQ multiplex PCR, while TCRdb's copy carries only in-frame clones and drops some. Counted here are about 150,000 clones, over 80% occurring once; the ten biggest clones make up about 6.6%. The donors were members of the roughly 120-subject validation cohort (separate from the roughly 670-subject first cohort). Sequenced material: PBMCs. This sequence joins TRBV27 and TRBJ1-2, with unresolved D. This TCR was recovered from a woman aged 30 to 39 in good health and CMV-seropositive. The DNA for the CDR3 is TGTGCCAGCAGTTTTAGCCCGGACTATGGCTACACCTTC. As protein: CASSFSPDYGYTF.